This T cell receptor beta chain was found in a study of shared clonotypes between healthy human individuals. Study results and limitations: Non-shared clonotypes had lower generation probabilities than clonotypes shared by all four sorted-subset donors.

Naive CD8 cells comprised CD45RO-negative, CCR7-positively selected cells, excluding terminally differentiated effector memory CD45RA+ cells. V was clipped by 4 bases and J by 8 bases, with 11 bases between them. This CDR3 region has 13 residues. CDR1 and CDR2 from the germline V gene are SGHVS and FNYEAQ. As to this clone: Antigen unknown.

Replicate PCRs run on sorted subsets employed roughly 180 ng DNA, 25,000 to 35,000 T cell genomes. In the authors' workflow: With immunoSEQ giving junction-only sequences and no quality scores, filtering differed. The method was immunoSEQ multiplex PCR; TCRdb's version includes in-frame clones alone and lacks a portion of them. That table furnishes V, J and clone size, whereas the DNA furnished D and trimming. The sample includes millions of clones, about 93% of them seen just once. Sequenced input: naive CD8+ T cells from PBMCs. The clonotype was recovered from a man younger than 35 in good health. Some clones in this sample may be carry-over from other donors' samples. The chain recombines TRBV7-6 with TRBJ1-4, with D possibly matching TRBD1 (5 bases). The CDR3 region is CASSSGLGEKLFF. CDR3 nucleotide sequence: TGTGCCAGCAGCTCAGGGCTGGGGGAAAAACTGTTTTTT.